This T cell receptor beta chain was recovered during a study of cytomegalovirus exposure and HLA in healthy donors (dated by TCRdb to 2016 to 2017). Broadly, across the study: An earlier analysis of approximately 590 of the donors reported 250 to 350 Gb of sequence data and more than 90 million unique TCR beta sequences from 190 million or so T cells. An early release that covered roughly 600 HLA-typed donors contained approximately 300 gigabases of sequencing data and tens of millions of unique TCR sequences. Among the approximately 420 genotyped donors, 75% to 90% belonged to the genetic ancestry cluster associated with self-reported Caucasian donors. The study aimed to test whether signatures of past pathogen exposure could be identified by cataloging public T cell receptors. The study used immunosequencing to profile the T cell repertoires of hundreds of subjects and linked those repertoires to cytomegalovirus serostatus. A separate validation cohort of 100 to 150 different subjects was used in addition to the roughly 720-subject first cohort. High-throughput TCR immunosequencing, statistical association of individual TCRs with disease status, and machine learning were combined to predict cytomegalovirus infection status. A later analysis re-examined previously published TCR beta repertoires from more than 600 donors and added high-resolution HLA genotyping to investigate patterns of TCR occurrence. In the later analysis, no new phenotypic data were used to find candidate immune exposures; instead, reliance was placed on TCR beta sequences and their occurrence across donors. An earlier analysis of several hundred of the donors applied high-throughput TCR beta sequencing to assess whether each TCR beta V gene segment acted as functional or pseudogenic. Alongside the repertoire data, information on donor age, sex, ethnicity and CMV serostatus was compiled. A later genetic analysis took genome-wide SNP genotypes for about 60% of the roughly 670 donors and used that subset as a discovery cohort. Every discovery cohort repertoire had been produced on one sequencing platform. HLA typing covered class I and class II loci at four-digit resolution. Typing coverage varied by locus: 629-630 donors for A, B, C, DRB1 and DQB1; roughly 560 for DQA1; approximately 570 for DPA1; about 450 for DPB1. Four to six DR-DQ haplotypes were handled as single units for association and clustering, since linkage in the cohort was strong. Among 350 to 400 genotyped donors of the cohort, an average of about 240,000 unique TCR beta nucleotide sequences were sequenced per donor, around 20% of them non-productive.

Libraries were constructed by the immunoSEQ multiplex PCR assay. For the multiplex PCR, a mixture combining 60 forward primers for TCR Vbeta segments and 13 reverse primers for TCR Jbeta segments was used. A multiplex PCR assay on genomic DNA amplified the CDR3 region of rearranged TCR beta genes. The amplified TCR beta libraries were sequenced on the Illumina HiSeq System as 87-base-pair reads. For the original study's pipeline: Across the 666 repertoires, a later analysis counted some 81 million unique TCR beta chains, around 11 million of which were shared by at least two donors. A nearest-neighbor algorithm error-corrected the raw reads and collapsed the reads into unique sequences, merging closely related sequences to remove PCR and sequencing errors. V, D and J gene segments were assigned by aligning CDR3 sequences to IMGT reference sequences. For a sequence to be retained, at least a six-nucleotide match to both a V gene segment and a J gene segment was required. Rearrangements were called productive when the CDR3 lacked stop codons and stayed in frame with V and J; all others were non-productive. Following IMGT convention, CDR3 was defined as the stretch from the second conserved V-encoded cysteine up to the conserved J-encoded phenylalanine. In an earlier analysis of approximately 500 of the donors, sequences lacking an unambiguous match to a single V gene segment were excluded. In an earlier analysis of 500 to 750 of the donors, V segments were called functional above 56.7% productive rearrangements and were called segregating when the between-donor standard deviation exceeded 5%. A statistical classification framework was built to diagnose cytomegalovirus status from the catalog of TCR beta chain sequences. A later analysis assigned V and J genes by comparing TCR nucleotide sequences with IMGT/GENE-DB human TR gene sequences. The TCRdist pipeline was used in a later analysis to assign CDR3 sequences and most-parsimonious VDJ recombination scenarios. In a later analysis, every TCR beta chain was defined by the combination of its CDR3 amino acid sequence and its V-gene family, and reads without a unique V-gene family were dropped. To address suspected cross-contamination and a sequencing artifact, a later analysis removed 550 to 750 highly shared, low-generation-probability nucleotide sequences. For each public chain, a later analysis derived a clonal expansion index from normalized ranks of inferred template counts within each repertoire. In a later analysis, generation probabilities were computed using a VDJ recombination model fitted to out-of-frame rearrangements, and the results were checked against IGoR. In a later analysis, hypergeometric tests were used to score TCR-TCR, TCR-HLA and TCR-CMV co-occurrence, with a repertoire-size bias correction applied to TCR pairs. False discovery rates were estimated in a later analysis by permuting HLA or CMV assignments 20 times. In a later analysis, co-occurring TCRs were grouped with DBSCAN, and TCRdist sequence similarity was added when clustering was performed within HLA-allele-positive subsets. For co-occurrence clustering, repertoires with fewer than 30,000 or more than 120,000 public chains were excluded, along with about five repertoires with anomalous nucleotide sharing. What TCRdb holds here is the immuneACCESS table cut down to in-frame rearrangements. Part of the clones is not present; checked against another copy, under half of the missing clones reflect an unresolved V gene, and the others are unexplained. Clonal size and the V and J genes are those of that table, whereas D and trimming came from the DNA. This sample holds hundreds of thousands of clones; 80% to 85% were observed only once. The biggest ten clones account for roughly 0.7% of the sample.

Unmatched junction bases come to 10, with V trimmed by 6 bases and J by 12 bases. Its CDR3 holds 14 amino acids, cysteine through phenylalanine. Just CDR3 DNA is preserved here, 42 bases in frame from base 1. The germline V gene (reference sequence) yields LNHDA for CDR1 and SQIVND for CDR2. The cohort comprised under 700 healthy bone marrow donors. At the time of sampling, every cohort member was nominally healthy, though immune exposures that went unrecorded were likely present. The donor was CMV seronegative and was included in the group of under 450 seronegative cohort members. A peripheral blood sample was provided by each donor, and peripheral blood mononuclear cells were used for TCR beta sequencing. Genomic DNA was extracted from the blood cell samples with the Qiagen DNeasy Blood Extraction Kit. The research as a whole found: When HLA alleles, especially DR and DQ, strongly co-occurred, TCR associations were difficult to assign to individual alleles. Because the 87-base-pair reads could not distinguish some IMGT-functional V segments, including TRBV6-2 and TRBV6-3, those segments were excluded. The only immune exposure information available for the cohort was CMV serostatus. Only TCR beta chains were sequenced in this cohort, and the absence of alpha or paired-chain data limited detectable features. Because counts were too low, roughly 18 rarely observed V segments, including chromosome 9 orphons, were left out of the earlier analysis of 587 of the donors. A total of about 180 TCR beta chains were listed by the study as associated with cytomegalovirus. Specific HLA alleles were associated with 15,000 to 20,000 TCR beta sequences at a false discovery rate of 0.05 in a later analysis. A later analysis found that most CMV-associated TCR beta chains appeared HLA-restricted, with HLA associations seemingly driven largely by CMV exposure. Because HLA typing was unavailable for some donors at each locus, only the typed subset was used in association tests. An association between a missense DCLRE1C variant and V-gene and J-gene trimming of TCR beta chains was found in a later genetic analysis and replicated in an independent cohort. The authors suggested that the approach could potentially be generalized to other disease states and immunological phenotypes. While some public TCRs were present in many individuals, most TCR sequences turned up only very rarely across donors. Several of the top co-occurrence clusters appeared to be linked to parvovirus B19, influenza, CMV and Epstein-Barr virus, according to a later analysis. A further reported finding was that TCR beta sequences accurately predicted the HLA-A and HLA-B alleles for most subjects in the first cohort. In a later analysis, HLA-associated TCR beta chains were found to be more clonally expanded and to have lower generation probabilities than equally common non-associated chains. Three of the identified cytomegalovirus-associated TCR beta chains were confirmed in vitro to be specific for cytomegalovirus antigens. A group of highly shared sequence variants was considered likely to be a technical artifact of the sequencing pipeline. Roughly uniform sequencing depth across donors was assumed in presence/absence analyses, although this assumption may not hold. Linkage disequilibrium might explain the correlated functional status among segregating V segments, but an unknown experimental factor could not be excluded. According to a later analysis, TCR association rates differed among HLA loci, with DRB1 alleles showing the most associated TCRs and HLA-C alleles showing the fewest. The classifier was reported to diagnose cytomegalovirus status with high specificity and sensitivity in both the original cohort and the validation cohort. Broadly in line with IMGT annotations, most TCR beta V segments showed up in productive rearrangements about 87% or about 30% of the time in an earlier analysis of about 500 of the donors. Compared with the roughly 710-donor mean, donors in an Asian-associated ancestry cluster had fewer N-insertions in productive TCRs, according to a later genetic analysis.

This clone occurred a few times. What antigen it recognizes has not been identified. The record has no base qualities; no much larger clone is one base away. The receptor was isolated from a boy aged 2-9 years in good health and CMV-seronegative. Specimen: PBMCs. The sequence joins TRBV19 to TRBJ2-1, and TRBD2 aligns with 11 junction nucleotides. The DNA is TGTGCCAGTAGACTAGCGGGAGTTAGGGATGCGCAGTTCTTC. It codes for CASRLAGVRDAQFF.